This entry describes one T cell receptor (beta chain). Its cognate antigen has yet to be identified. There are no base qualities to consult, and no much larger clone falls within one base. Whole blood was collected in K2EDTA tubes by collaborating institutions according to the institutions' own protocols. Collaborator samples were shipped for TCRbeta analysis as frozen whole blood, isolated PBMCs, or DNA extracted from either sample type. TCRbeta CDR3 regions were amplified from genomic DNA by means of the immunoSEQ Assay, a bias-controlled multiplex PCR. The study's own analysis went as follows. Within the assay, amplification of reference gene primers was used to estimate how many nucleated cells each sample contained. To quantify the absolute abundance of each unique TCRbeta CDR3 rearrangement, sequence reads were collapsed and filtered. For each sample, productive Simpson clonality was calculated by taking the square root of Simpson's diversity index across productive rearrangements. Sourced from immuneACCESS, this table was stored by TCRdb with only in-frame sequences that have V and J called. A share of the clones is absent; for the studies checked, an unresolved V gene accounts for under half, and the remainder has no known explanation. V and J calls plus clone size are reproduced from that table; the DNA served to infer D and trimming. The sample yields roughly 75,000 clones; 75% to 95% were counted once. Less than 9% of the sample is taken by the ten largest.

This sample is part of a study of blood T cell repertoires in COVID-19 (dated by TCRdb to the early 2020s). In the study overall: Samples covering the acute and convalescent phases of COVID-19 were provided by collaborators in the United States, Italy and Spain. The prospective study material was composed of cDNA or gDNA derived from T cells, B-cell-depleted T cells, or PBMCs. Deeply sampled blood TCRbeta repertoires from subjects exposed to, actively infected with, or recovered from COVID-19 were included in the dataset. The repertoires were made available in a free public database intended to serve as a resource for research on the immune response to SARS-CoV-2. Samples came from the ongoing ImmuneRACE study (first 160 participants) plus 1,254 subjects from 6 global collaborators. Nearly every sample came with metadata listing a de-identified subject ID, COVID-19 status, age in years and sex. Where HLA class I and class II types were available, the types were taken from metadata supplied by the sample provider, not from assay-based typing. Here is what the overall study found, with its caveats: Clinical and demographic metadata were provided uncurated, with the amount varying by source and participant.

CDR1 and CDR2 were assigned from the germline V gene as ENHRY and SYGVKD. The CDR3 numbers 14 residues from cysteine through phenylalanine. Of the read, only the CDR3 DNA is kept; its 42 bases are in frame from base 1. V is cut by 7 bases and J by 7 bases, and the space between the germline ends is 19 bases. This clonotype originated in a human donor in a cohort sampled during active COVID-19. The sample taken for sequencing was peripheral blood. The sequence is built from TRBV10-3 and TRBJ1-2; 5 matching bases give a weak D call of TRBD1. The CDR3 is CAIKEGLPRSGYTF. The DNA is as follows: TGTGCCATCAAGGAGGGACTCCCCCGGAGTGGCTACACCTTC.